Below, one TCR beta chain is given with its context. No antigen is known for it. Patients showing uncontrolled infection, other autoimmune disease, pregnancy or lactation were ineligible. Before ophthalmopathy appeared, progressors gave blood at initial hyperthyroidism diagnosis. Unmatched junction bases numbered 7, after V lost 6 bases and J lost 4 bases. Germline values: CDR1 MNHEY, CDR2 SMNVEV (reference sequence). The CDR3 covers 14 residues. Researchers took RNA transcripts and amplified the TCR beta CDR3 regions from them. Carried out on the TCR CDR3, a first-round RT-PCR used the HTBI primer set. TCRdb re-analysed the multiplex PCR reads in MiXCR, keeping a single row per CDR3 protein. This repertoire shows roughly 400,000 distinct CDR3 sequences, approximately 14% found once; its top ten account for approximately 30%. The data are from a study of T cells in Graves' hyperthyroidism and ophthalmopathy.

Findings and limits, study-wide: Separating ophthalmopathy from stable hyperthyroidism was achieved by a 13 V-J model.

Sequenced material: blood. V and J are TRBV27 and TRBJ2-3; 7 bases fit TRBD1. The TCR comes from a woman aged 18-29 years with Graves' hyperthyroidism that later progressed to Graves' ophthalmopathy. CDR3 nucleotides: TGTGCCAGCAGGACAGGGCTATCATCAGATACGCAGTATTTT. Translating it yields CASRTGLSSDTQYF.